This record looks at one T cell receptor beta chain sequence and its context. Germline V gene data show CDR1 as SGDLS and CDR2 as YYNGEE. The CDR3 is made up of 16 amino acids. After removal of 3 bases from V and 2 bases from J, the junction contained 5 bases not matched to a gene. TCRdb reprocessed the 5' RACE reads with MiXCR, giving one entry per CDR3 protein. The sample has about 900,000 distinct CDR3 sequences, roughly 12% seen once. This sample was included in a study of identical twins. These data were also reused for a study on yellow fever vaccine responses in identical twins.

Sequenced material: PBMCs. This TCR came from a woman younger than 30 in good health. The V and J genes are TRBV9 and TRBJ1-6; 7 nucleotides line up with TRBD1. As DNA, the CDR3 is TGTGCCAGCAGCGAAAAGACAGGGACCTATAATTCACCCCTCCACTTT. Amino acid sequence: CASSEKTGTYNSPLHF.